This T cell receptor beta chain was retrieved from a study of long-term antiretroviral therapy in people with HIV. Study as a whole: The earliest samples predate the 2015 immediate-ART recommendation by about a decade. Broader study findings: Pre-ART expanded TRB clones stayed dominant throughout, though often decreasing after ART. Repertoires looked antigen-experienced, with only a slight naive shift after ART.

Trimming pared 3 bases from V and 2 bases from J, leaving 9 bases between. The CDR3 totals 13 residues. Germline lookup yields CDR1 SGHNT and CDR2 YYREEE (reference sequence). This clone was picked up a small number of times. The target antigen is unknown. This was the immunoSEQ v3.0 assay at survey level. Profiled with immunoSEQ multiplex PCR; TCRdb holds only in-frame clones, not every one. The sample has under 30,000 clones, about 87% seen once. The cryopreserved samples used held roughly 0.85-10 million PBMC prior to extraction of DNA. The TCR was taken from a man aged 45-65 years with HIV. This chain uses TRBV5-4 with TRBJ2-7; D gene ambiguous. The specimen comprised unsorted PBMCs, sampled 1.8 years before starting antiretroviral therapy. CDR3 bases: TGTGCCAGCAGCTATCAGAACACCTACGAGCAGTACTTC. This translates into CASSYQNTYEQYF.